This TCR beta chain derives from a study of blood T cell repertoires in COVID-19. Study at large: COVID-19 samples from acute and convalescent phases originated in the United States, Italy and Spain.

Clones were read by immunoSEQ multiplex PCR, and TCRdb kept only the in-frame ones, dropping some. Of approximately 230,000 clones detected, roughly 84% appear once; the ten largest clones hold 2% to 2.5%. Per germline, CDR1 MDHEN and CDR2 SYDVKM. This CDR3 has 14 residues. Trimming took 10 bases from V and 11 from J; bases not matched to a gene: 15. The genes are TRBV28 and TRBJ1-1, with TRBD1 identical over 11 bases. This clonotype originated in a woman aged 40 to 49 who had recovered from COVID-19. The sample was peripheral blood. The DNA for the CDR3 is TGTGCCACCGCCCTTCCGGGACAGGGGGGAAGTGCTTTCTTT. It is translated as CATALPGQGGSAFF.